The 23 T cell receptor beta chains in this list originate from one sample, sequenced in a study of shared clonotypes between healthy human individuals. The table came from immunoSEQ multiplex PCR; TCRdb's copy has only in-frame clones and leaves some out. The sample lists 800,000 to 1,200,000 clones, approximately 78% occurring once. Sample: memory CD4+ T cells from PBMCs. Subset reported: CD45RA-negative fraction. The receptors here all came from a man aged 18 to 30 in good health. Some clones in this sample may be carry-over from other donors' samples.

This chain joins TRBV27 and TRBJ2-4; 7 bases line up with TRBD2. The CDR3 consists of 14 residues. Losses at the gene ends were 0 bases for V and 10 bases for J; bases not matched to a gene: 6. CDR1 and CDR2 from the germline V gene are MNHEY and SMNVEV (reference sequence). The CDR3 protein is CASSLSRLAPIQYF. CDR3 sequence (DNA): TGTGCCAGCAGTTTATCGAGACTAGCTCCTATTCAGTACTTC.

This clone was recorded many times. Other DNA sequences in the same sample also yield this CDR3. V usage is TRBV7-2 and J usage is TRBJ2-7; 9 bases align to TRBD2. In germline, CDR1 is SGHTA, CDR2 FQGNSA. V lost 1 base and J lost 2; bases outside the gene matches: 3. This CDR3 region has 15 residues. The CDR3 DNA reads TGTGCCAGCAGCTTAGGCTCTAGCGGGACCTACGAGCAGTACTTC. Protein product: CASSLGSSGTYEQYF. The variable domain in full, with the rest retrieved from reference TRBV7-2 and TRBJ2-7, is GAGVSQSPSNKVTEKGKDVELRCDPISGHTALYWYRQSLGQGLEFLIYFQGNSAPDKSGLPSDRFSAERTGGSVSTLTIQRTQQEDSAVYLCASSLGSSGTYEQYFGPGTRLTVT.

The V gene is TRBV5-6, the J gene TRBJ1-1; D might be TRBD1 (5 bases). The V end lost 0 bases, the J end lost 1 base, and 13 bases lay between the germline ends. CDR3 length: 16 amino acids. From germline, CDR1 is SGHDT and CDR2 YYEEEE. The CDR3 protein is CASSLVLTATNTEAFF. The CDR3 DNA is TGTGCCAGCAGCTTGGTGTTGACAGCGACGAACACTGAAGCTTTCTTT. Drawing the rest from reference TRBV5-6 and TRBJ1-1, the complete variable domain is DAGVTQSPTHLIKTRGQQVTLRCSPKSGHDTVSWYQQALGQGPQFIFQYYEEEERQRGNFPDRFSGHQFPNYSSELNVNALLLGDSALYLCASSLVLTATNTEAFFGQGTRLTVV.

CDR3 loop: CASRRGQLYSTNEKLFF. The CDR3 DNA follows: TGTGCCAGCAGGCGGGGACAGCTTTATTCAACTAATGAAAAACTGTTTTTT. This chain connects TRBV28 to TRBJ1-4, with 7 positions matching TRBD1. The CDR3 consists of 17 residues. Germline V lookup: CDR1 MDHEN, CDR2 SYDVKM. After removal of 6 bases from V and 0 bases from J, the junction contained 10 bases not matched to a gene. The variable domain in full, with the rest retrieved from reference TRBV28 and TRBJ1-4, is DVKVTQSSRYLVKRTGEKVFLECVQDMDHENMFWYRQDPGLGLRLIYFSYDVKMKEKGDIPEGYSVSREKKERFSLILESASTNQTSMYLCASRRGQLYSTNEKLFFGSGTQLSVL.

V is TRBV28 and J is TRBJ2-3, with TRBD2 matching 8 bases. The CDR3 runs 11 residues. Germline CDR1 MDHEN, CDR2 SYDVKM. CDR3 DNA sequence: TGTACAGCGGGGGAAACAGATACGCAGTATTTT. Translated: CTAGETDTQYF.

This clone was counted between two and nine times. The V call is TRBV13, the J call TRBJ2-2; 7 positions agree with TRBD2. The ends lost 9 bases at V and 0 bases at J; junction bases unmatched: 1. This CDR3 has 13 amino acids. The V gene's germline CDR1 is PRHDT and CDR2 FYEKMQ (reference sequence). The CDR3: CASGRANTGELFF. The CDR3 DNA reads as TGTGCCAGTGGGAGGGCGAACACCGGGGAGCTGTTTTTT.

The chain joins TRBV28 to TRBJ2-2; D remains ambiguous. This CDR3 has 16 amino acids. V gave up 3 bases and J gave up 3 bases, with 14 bases separating them. The germline gives CDR1 MDHEN, CDR2 SYDVKM. For the CDR3, the DNA is TGTGCCAGCAGTTTGTGGTCGAATCCCCACACCGGGGAGCTGTTTTTT. Its protein is CASSLWSNPHTGELFF.

This clone was recorded only once. The chain employs TRBV4-2 and TRBJ1-3; possible D gene TRBD1, 5 bases. V was clipped by 5 bases and J by 15 bases, with 17 bases between them. CDR1 and CDR2 from the germline V gene are LGHNA and YNFKEQ. The CDR3 totals 12 residues. CDR3 in amino acids: CASSDPGLRSYF. CDR3 in DNA: TGTGCCAGCAGCGATCCGGGGCTAAGATCATATTTT.

The CDR3 nucleotides read TGTGCCAGCAAGTCCCGGGCTAAAATCTACGAGCAGTACTTC. This codes for CASKSRAKIYEQYF. The genes are TRBV6-5 and TRBJ2-7; no clear D gene. The CDR3 spans 14 residues. CDR1 is MNHEY, CDR2 SVGAGI, per germline. The V gene lost 7 bases and the J gene lost 3 bases, with 16 bases spanning the gap.

There are many counts of this clone. This chain links TRBV5-4 with TRBJ2-1; 9 positions match TRBD2. Germline V gene sequence: CDR1 SGHNT, CDR2 YYREEE (reference sequence). The CDR3 totals 18 residues. Trimming removed 4 bases from V and 4 bases from J; junction bases left unmatched: 15. DNA for the CDR3: TGTGCCAGCAGCCCCTCGAAGGCGGGAGGGGATGCATACAATGAGCAGTTCTTC. Translating gives CASSPSKAGGDAYNEQFF.

This chain uses TRBV15 with TRBJ2-7; TRBD2 aligns across 12 bases. The CDR3 is 14 residues long. With 6 bases clipped from V and 0 bases from J, the junction kept 0 bases outside the gene matches. Germline loops: CDR1 LNHNV, CDR2 YYDKDF (reference sequence). The CDR3 DNA reads TGTGCCACCAGGACTAGCGGGAGCTCCTACGAGCAGTACTTC. The encoded protein is CATRTSGSSYEQYF.

Turning to this clone: A much larger clone lies one base from this, so it may be a read error. The chain recombines TRBV6-5 with TRBJ2-7; 10 bases align to TRBD1. The CDR3 contains 14 residues. V was pared by 2 bases and J by 3 bases, with 1 base of the junction left unmatched. In germline, CDR1 is MNHEY, CDR2 SVGAGI. The CDR3 DNA is TGTGCCAGCAGTTACGGGGACAGGGGCTACGAGCAGTACTTC. It codes for CASSYGDRGYEQYF.

This chain links TRBV4-1 with TRBJ2-3, with D perhaps assigned TRBD1 or TRBD2 (6 bases each). The V end lost 1 base, the J end lost 6 bases, and 17 bases lay between the germline ends. The CDR3 contains 16 residues. Germline V CDR1 and CDR2: MGHRA, YSYEKL. The CDR3 loop is CASSQAYPRRGDTQYF. CDR3 DNA: TGCGCCAGCAGCCAAGCCTATCCGAGGAGGGGGGATACGCAGTATTTT.

The V gene is TRBV5-6, the J gene TRBJ2-1; 8 bases agree with TRBD1. The CDR3 runs to 18 residues. With 0 bases clipped from V and 4 bases from J, the junction kept 12 bases outside the gene matches. Per the germline V gene, CDR1 is SGHDT and CDR2 is YYEEEE. This chain's CDR3 is CASSLATGRGRVYNEQFF. As DNA, the CDR3 is TGTGCCAGCAGCTTGGCCACAGGCAGGGGGCGCGTATACAATGAGCAGTTCTTC.

Only a few counts were recorded for this clone. V usage is TRBV4-3 and J usage is TRBJ1-1; D uncertain. With 1 base removed from V and 0 bases from J, the gap between germline ends came to 9 bases. Germline V gene data show CDR1 as LGHNA and CDR2 as YSLEER. The CDR3 covers 15 residues. The CDR3 DNA reads TGCGCCAGCAGCCAAGGGACCTACATGAACACTGAAGCTTTCTTT. This sequence encodes CASSQGTYMNTEAFF.

This rearrangement joins TRBV28 to TRBJ1-3, with D unclear. The length of the CDR3 is 17 residues. V lost 5 bases and J 3 bases, leaving 20 bases between the germline ends. The V gene's germline CDR1 is MDHEN and CDR2 SYDVKM. In DNA, the CDR3 is TGTGCCAGCAGTGCCTACACAGCGAGAGAGCTTGGAAACACCATATATTTT. It specifies CASSAYTARELGNTIYF. Looking up the rest from reference TRBV28 and TRBJ1-3 gives the full variable domain: DVKVTQSSRYLVKRTGEKVFLECVQDMDHENMFWYRQDPGLGLRLIYFSYDVKMKEKGDIPEGYSVSREKKERFSLILESASTNQTSMYLCASSAYTARELGNTIYFGEGSWLTVV.

The chain links TRBV9 to TRBJ2-2, with 13 positions matching TRBD2. The V gene's germline CDR1 is SGDLS and CDR2 YYNGEE. V gave up 0 bases and J gave up 2 bases; unmatched junction bases: 7. The CDR3 sequence is 19 residues long. The DNA for the CDR3 is TGTGCCAGCAGCGTAGCTACCTCGGGACTAGCGGGAAACACCGGGGAGCTGTTTTTT. Translated, it gives CASSVATSGLAGNTGELFF.

Turning to this clone: Distinct nucleotide sequences in the sample also encode this CDR3. The rearrangement uses TRBV7-3 and TRBJ2-3; D is unresolved. The CDR3 covers 14 residues. Germline V gene lookup returns CDR1 SGHTA and CDR2 FQGTGA. Deletions cut 0 bases from V and 2 bases from J, with 6 bases between. The CDR3 sequence is CASSLTGFTDTQYF. DNA for the CDR3: TGTGCCAGCAGCTTAACAGGGTTCACAGATACGCAGTATTTT.

The chain is built from TRBV5-1 and TRBJ2-7; a possible D gene is TRBD1 (5 bases). The germline CDR1 and CDR2 sequences are SGHRS and YFSETQ. The CDR3 runs to 14 residues. Trimming cost V 3 bases and J 2 bases, with 12 bases left between them. In DNA form, the CDR3 reads TGCGCCAGCAGCTCAGGACAAGTCCCCTACGAGCAGTACTTC. Its translation: CASSSGQVPYEQYF.

This chain connects TRBV6-6 to TRBJ1-6; D is unclear. The CDR3 is 15 amino acids. Deletions cut 7 bases from V and 6 bases from J, with 16 bases between. Germline V gene data show CDR1 as MNHNY and CDR2 as SVGAGI (reference sequence). CDR3 nucleotide sequence: TGTGCCAGCACTCTTCACAGCAACCTTAATTCACCCCTCCACTTT. Translating it yields CASTLHSNLNSPLHF.

In this sample, this clone turned up a few times. The rearrangement joins TRBV5-1 to TRBJ2-1, with D possibly TRBD2 on 6 matching bases. The CDR3 spans 16 residues. The V and J ends lost 0 bases and 8 bases respectively, with 18 bases between them. CDR1 is SGHRS and CDR2 is YFSETQ in the germline V gene. This chain's CDR3 is CASSLVSGRTFHEQFF. The CDR3 DNA follows: TGCGCCAGCAGCTTGGTGTCCGGGAGAACTTTCCATGAGCAGTTCTTC.

The chain joins TRBV13 to TRBJ2-5; D is unclear. From germline, CDR1 is PRHDT and CDR2 FYEKMQ (reference sequence). Trimming stripped 4 bases from V and 5 bases from J, with 5 bases between. The CDR3 consists of 11 residues. DNA of the CDR3: TGTGCCAGCAGCTCGGAGGAGACCCAGTACTTC. It encodes CASSSEETQYF.

The J gene is TRBJ1-1, the V gene TRBV29-1; D may be TRBD1 (5 bases). This CDR3 region has 12 residues. V lost 6 bases to trimming and J lost 4 bases, with 12 bases between them. Germline V lookup: CDR1 SQVTM, CDR2 ANQGSEA. The CDR3 sequence: CSVATQATEAFF. The CDR3 DNA reads as TGCAGCGTCGCTACACAGGCCACTGAAGCTTTCTTT.